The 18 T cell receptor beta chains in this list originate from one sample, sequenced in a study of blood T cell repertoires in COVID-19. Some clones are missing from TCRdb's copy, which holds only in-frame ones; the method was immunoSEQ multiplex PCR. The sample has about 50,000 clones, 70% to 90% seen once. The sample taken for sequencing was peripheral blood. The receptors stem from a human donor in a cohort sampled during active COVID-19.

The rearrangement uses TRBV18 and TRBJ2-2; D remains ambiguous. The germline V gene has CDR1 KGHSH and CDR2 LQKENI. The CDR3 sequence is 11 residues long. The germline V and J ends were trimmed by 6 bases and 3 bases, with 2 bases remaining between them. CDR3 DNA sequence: TGTGCCAGCTCCGACACCGGGGAGCTGTTTTTT. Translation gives CASSDTGELFF.

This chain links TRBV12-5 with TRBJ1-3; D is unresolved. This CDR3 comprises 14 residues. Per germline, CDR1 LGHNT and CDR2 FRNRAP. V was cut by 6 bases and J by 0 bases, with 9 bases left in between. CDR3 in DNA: TGTGCTAGTGGGAAGTCCAGCTCTGGAAACACCATATATTTT. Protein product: CASGKSSSGNTIYF.

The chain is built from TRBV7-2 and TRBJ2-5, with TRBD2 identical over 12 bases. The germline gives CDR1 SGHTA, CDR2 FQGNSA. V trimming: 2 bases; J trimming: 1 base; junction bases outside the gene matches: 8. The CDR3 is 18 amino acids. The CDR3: CASSLRPGTSGRQETQYF. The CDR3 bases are TGTGCCAGCAGCTTACGCCCGGGGACTAGCGGGCGCCAAGAGACCCAGTACTTC.

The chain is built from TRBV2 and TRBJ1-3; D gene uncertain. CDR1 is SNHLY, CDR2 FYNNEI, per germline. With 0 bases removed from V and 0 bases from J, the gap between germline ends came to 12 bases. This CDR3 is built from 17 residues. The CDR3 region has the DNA TGTGCCAGCAGTGAAGCGCAACAGCTATTCTCTGGAAACACCATATATTTT. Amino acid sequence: CASSEAQQLFSGNTIYF.

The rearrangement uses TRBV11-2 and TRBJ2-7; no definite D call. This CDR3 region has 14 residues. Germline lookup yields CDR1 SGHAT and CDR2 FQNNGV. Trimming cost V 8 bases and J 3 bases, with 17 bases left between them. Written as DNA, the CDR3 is TGTGCCAGCTTTTCCGGGTTAGCTGGCTACGAGCAGTACTTC. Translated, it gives CASFSGLAGYEQYF.

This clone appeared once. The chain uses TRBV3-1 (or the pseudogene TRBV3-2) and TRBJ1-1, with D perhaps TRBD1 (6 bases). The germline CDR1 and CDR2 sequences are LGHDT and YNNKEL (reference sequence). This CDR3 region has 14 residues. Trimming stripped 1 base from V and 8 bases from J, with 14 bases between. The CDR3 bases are TGTGCCAGCAGCCAAGCCAGGGGTAAAAACGAAGCTTTCTTT. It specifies CASSQARGKNEAFF.

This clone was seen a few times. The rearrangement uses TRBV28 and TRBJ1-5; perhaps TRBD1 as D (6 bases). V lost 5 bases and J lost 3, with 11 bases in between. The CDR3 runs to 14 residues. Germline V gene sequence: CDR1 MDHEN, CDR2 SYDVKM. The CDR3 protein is CASSLGGINQPQHF. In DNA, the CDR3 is TGTGCCAGCAGTCTAGGGGGTATCAATCAGCCCCAGCATTTT.

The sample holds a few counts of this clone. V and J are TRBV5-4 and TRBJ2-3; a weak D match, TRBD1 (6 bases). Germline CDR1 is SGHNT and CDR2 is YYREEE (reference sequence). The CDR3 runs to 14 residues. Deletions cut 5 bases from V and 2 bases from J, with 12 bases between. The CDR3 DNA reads TGTGCCAGCAGAGACGGACAGACCACAGATACGCAGTATTTT. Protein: CASRDGQTTDTQYF.

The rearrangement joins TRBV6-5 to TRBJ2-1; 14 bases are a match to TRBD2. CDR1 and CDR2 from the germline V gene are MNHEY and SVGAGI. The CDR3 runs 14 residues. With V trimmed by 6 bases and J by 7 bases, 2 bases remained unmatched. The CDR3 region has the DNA TGTGCCAGCAGGGGACTAGCGGGAGAAAATGAGCAGTTCTTC. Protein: CASRGLAGENEQFF.

The CDR3 DNA sequence: TGTGCCAGCAGCCCAACTACCGGGACAGCCTACGAGCAGTACTTC. As protein: CASSPTTGTAYEQYF. This chain uses TRBV7-8 with TRBJ2-7, with 7 positions matching TRBD1. The CDR3 runs to 15 residues. Trimming at V came to 5 bases and at J to 2 bases, leaving 9 bases not matched to a gene. Germline loops: CDR1 SGHVS, CDR2 FQNEAQ.

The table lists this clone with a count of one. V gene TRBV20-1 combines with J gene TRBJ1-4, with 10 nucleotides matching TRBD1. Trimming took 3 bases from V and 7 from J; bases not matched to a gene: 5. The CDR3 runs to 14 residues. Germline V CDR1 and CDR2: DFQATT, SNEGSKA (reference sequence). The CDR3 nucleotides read TGCAGTGCTAGTCGACAGGGGGCGTCTGAAAAACTGTTTTTT. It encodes CSASRQGASEKLFF.

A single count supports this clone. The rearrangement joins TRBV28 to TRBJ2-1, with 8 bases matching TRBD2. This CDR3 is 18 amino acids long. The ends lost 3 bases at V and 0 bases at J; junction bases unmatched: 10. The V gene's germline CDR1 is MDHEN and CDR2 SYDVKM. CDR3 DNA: TGTGCCAGCAGTTTCTCCAGCGGGAGTTACCACTCCTACAATGAGCAGTTCTTC. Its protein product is CASSFSSGSYHSYNEQFF.

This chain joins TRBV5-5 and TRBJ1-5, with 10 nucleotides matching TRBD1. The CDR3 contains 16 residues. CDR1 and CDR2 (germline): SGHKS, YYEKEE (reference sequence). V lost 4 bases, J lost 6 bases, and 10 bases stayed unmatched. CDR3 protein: CASSPPRDRGTQPQHF. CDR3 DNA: TGTGCCAGCAGCCCCCCCCGGGACAGGGGTACTCAGCCCCAGCATTTT.

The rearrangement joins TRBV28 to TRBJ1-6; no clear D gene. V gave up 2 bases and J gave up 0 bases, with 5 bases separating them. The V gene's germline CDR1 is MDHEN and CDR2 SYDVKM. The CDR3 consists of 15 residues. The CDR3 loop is CASSLLSSYNSPLHF. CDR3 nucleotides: TGTGCCAGCAGTTTACTTAGCTCCTATAATTCACCCCTCCACTTT.

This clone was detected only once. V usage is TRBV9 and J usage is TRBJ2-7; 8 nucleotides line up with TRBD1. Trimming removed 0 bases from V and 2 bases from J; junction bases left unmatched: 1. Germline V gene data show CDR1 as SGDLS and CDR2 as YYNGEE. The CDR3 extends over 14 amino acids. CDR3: CASSVGDRPYEQYF. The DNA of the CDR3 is TGTGCCAGCAGCGTAGGGGACAGGCCCTACGAGCAGTACTTC. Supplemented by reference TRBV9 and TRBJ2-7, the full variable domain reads DSGVTQTPKHLITATGQRVTLRCSPRSGDLSVYWYQQSLDQGLQFLIQYYNGEERAKGNILERFSAQQFPDLHSELNLSSLELGDSALYFCASSVGDRPYEQYFGPGTRLTVT.

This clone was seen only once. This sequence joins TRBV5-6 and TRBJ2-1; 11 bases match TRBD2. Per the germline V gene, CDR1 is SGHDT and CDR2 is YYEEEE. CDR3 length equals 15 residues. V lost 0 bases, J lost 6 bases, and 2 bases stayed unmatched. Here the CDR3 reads CASSLASGGPNEQFF. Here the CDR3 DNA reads TGTGCCAGCAGCTTGGCTAGCGGGGGGCCCAATGAGCAGTTCTTC.

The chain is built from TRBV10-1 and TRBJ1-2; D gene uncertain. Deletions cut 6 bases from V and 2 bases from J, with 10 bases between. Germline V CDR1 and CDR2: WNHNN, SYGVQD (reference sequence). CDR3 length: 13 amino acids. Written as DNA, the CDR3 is TGCGCCAGCAGCGCTTCCGGGAACTATGGCTACACCTTC. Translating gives CASSASGNYGYTF.

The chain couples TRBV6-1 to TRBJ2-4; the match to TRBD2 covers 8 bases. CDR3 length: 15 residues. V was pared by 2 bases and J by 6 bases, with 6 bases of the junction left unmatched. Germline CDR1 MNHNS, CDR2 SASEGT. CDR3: CASSETGGARNIQYF. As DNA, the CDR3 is TGTGCCAGCAGTGAAACGGGGGGGGCCCGAAACATTCAGTACTTC.